This is a list of T cell receptor beta chains from one sample in a study of circulating CD8 cells and anti-PD-1 response in melanoma. From the reads, TCRdb called clonotypes with MiXCR, one entry per CDR3 protein. In total, the table holds dozens of distinct CDR3 sequences. The input for sequencing was CD8+ T cells from PBMCs, taken at baseline or after one month of anti-PD-1 therapy (not recorded which). Every receptor here comes from a human donor with melanoma. The CDR3 runs from the conserved cysteine through the conserved F or W. D genes are given only for firm matches. Clone sizes are shown as how often the clone was seen (once, few, many) or a class if it is expanded.

j_gene | abundance | v_gene | d_gene | CDR3aa | CDR3nt
TRBJ2-2 | hyperexpanded | TRBV28 | TRBD2 | CASKPSGGNTGELFF | TGTGCCAGCAAGCCTAGCGGGGGGAACACCGGGGAGCTGTTTTTT
TRBJ1-4 | hyperexpanded | TRBV25-1 | NA | CASSAPFGGPFF | TGTGCCAGCAGTGCCCCTTTCGGAGGGCCGTTTTTT
TRBJ2-3 | hyperexpanded | TRBV19 | NA | CASSILGGMKGPDTQYF | TGTGCCAGTAGTATCCTAGGAGGGATGAAGGGGCCAGATACGCAGTATTTT
TRBJ2-1 | hyperexpanded | TRBV5-8 | TRBD2 | CASLETSGYNEQFF | TGTGCCAGCTTGGAGACTAGCGGCTACAATGAGCAGTTCTTC
TRBJ1-2 | hyperexpanded | TRBV27 | NA | CASSLRVSNLSNYGYTF | TGTGCCAGCAGTTTAAGGGTCAGCAACCTCTCTAACTATGGCTACACCTTC
TRBJ2-3 | hyperexpanded | TRBV5-6 | TRBD1 | CASSYDRVDTQYF | TGTGCCAGCAGCTACGACAGGGTAGATACGCAGTATTTT
TRBJ2-7 | once | TRBV20-1 | TRBD2 | CSARDWQFSGRANEQYF | TGCAGTGCTAGAGATTGGCAGTTTTCCGGGAGGGCCAACGAGCAGTACTTC